The clone carrying this T cell receptor (beta chain) was counted only a few times. Its antigen is still unknown. These data originate in a study of identical twins. Template switching added a universal primer binding site, and final cDNA carried unique molecular identifiers. Each CDR3 protein gets one entry after TCRdb re-called the 5' RACE reads with MiXCR. The sample has about 530,000 distinct CDR3 sequences; about 20% are singletons. With 1 base removed from V and 7 bases from J, the gap between germline ends came to 23 bases. The CDR3 length is 19 residues. Germline loops: CDR1 LNHNV, CDR2 YYDKDF (reference sequence). General study points: For cord blood, abundant beta clonotypes had fewer insertions, unlike memory repertoires, which showed none.

This sample was also put to use in a study of yellow fever vaccine responses in identical twins. That work states: Twin vaccine T cell responses reportedly seemed partly convergent, partly personalized.

The origin of this receptor is a woman under 30 in good health. The V gene is TRBV15, the J gene TRBJ1-6, with a tentative D call TRBD1 (6 bases). Material for sequencing was CD4+ T cells sorted from blood. The CDR3 DNA follows: TGTGCCACCAGCAGAGTTGTCGTTCACTCGGGACAACGGAATTCACCCCTCCACTTT. Its protein is CATSRVVVHSGQRNSPLHF. The full variable domain, its missing parts supplied by reference TRBV15 and TRBJ1-6, is DAMVIQNPRYQVTQFGKPVTLSCSQTLNHNVMYWYQQKSSQAPKLLFHYYDKDFNNEADTPDNFQSRRPNTSFCFLDIRSPGLGDTAMYLCATSRVVVHSGQRNSPLHFGNGTRLTVT.